This TCR beta chain was sequenced for a study of T cells after posttransplantation cyclophosphamide. Overall study findings and caveats: Tissue-infiltrating T cells from skin or gut overlapped little with blood T cells. Later blood repertoires were often dominated by clones from the donor CD8+ memory compartment.

Treatment was busulfan-fludarabine conditioning, a marrow graft, and cyclophosphamide on days +3 and +4. Some clones are missing from TCRdb's copy, which holds only in-frame ones; the method was immunoSEQ multiplex PCR. Of about 1,400 clones in the sample, around 79% were seen once. About this clone itself: The antigen remains undetermined.

The CDR3 loop spans 15 amino acids. Trimming pared 6 bases from V and 1 base from J, leaving 14 bases between. Germline CDR1 LNHDA, CDR2 SQIVND (reference sequence). The clonotype was recovered from a female patient in her 60s who received an allogeneic stem cell transplant from an unrelated donor, was CMV-positive, and had acute GVHD only. Some T cells may possibly be graft donor cells. Sequencing was performed on PBMCs, taken more than 220 days after allogeneic stem cell transplant with posttransplant cyclophosphamide. The chain uses TRBV19 and TRBJ2-3, with a possible D match to TRBD1 (6 bases). The CDR3 region is CASSALGARTDTQYF. CDR3 nucleotides: TGTGCCAGTAGCGCGTTGGGGGCCCGCACAGATACGCAGTATTTT.